This T cell receptor beta chain stems from a study of T cells in Graves' hyperthyroidism and ophthalmopathy. Study-wide points: The majority of expanded thyroid clonotypes above 0.001 also appeared in blood. Separating ophthalmopathy from stable hyperthyroidism was achieved by a 13 V-J model.

Graves' hyperthyroidism showing no ophthalmopathy progression within 18 months was considered stable. The hyperthyroidism was newly diagnosed and had lasted under 2 months; the patients were aged 18 to 65. This clonotype was detected only a few times. Its matching antigen is unknown. Amplification yielded TCR beta CDR3 regions, with RNA transcripts as the source. Researchers ran a first-round RT-PCR on the TCR CDR3 using the HTBI primer set. TCRdb re-called the multiplex PCR reads with MiXCR, one entry per CDR3 protein. The sample lists 300,000 to 400,000 distinct CDR3 sequences, 14% occurring once. Trimming pared 3 bases from V and 13 bases from J, leaving 19 bases between. This CDR3 is built from 14 residues. Germline V gives CDR1 SNHLY, CDR2 FYNNEI.

The clonotype comes from a woman aged 25 to 39 with Graves' hyperthyroidism. The gene calls are TRBV2 and TRBJ2-1; D unclear. The material sequenced was blood. CDR3: CASSDPTGGRAQFF. The CDR3, as DNA: TGTGCCAGCAGTGACCCTACTGGCGGAAGGGCTCAGTTCTTC.